The rows below give T cell receptor beta chains drawn from one sample of a study of blood T cell repertoires in COVID-19. Sequencing used immunoSEQ multiplex PCR; TCRdb keeps in-frame clones, though not all of them. Of approximately 60,000 clones in the sample, approximately 84% were seen once. Source material: peripheral blood. These receptors all stem from a man in his forties or fifties with active COVID-19. Each CDR3 is given with its conserved first and last residue. The D gene is left open where the match is weak. Clone size is stated in some rows and not others, as once, few, many or a class when expanded.

j_gene | v_gene | d_gene | abundance | CDR3aa | CDR3nt
TRBJ2-2 | TRBV6-5 | . | . | CASRGGPNTGELFF | TGTGCCAGCAGGGGGGGACCGAACACCGGGGAGCTGTTTTTT
TRBJ1-5 | TRBV27 | TRBD1 | . | CASSLYRPGGQGTPGNQPQHF | TGTGCCAGCAGTTTATACAGACCCGGGGGACAGGGGACCCCCGGCAATCAGCCCCAGCATTTT
TRBJ2-7 | TRBV2 | TRBD1 | once | CAIGLDRESSYEQYF | TGTGCCATCGGCCTGGACAGGGAAAGCTCCTACGAGCAGTACTTC
TRBJ1-2 | TRBV28 | TRBD1 | . | CASFNRDRASGYTF | TGTGCCAGCTTCAACCGGGACAGGGCGTCTGGCTACACCTTC
TRBJ2-7 | TRBV6-5 | . | . | CASTRSPGTYEQYF | TGTGCCAGCACGCGTAGCCCAGGGACCTACGAGCAGTACTTC
TRBJ2-5 | TRBV7-2 | TRBD2 | . | CASRTTSGNQETQYF | TGTGCCAGCAGAACGACTAGCGGAAACCAAGAGACCCAGTACTTC
TRBJ2-3 | TRBV27 | TRBD2 | . | CASRPGLASYTQYF | TGTGCCAGCAGACCGGGACTAGCGAGCTATACGCAGTATTTT
TRBJ2-7 | TRBV28 | TRBD2 | . | CASSFGGASYEQYF | TGTGCCAGCAGTTTCGGGGGGGCTTCTTACGAGCAGTACTTC
TRBJ2-7 | TRBV6-6 | TRBD2 | . | CASRVATSGLPYEQYF | TGTGCCAGTAGAGTTGCGACTAGCGGGCTCCCCTACGAGCAGTACTTC
TRBJ1-6 | TRBV7-9 | . | . | CASSSAPNSPLHF | TGTGCCAGCAGCTCAGCTCCAAATTCACCCCTCCACTTT
TRBJ2-1 | TRBV19 | . | once | CASSPGPGDNEQFF | TGTGCCAGTAGTCCCGGCCCGGGGGACAATGAGCAGTTCTTC
TRBJ2-7 | TRBV15 | . | . | CATSRDSGAAEQYF | TGTGCCACCAGCAGAGATTCAGGAGCGGCCGAGCAGTACTTC
TRBJ1-4 | TRBV28 | TRBD1 | . | CASSFQQGEGKLFF | TGTGCCAGCAGTTTCCAACAGGGGGAGGGAAAACTGTTTTTT
TRBJ2-7 | TRBV10-1 | . | . | CASSVPGHLSAQYF | TGCGCCAGCAGCGTCCCGGGACATCTTTCGGCGCAGTACTTC
TRBJ1-5 | TRBV7-6 | . | . | CASSSEPGRGQPQHF | TGTGCCAGCAGCTCCGAGCCGGGTAGGGGTCAGCCCCAGCATTTT
TRBJ1-3 | TRBV15 | . | . | CATSRIREGNTIYF | TGTGCCACCAGCCGTATTAGGGAGGGAAACACCATATATTTT
TRBJ2-5 | TRBV19 | TRBD2 | . | CASSIGSSGARGETQYF | TGTGCCAGTAGTATAGGGTCTAGCGGGGCTCGAGGAGAGACCCAGTACTTC
TRBJ2-2 | TRBV7-3 | . | once | CASSSSGTGELFF | TGTGCCAGCAGCTCTTCGGGCACCGGGGAGCTGTTTTTT
TRBJ2-3 | TRBV29-1 | TRBD2 | . | CSVRLAGGSTDTQYF | TGCAGCGTGCGACTAGCGGGAGGTTCCACAGATACGCAGTATTTT
TRBJ1-2 | TRBV7-9 | . | . | CASSPMMGAAYGYTF | TGTGCCAGCAGCCCCATGATGGGGGCTGCCTATGGCTACACCTTC
TRBJ1-1 | TRBV5-1 | . | . | CASCRQGNTEAFF | TGCGCCAGCTGTCGGCAGGGAAACACTGAAGCTTTCTTT
TRBJ1-5 | TRBV27 | TRBD1 | . | CASTKTGIGNQPQHF | TGTGCCAGCACCAAGACAGGGATAGGGAATCAGCCCCAGCATTTT
TRBJ2-1 | TRBV5-4 | TRBD2 | . | CASSLAGGRNEQFF | TGTGCCAGCAGCTTGGCGGGAGGGCGGAATGAGCAGTTCTTC
TRBJ2-7 | TRBV4-1 | . | . | CASSHMRGALGYEQYF | TGCGCCAGCAGCCACATGCGTGGGGCCTTGGGGTACGAGCAGTACTTC
TRBJ2-7 | TRBV11-3 | TRBD1 | . | CASSPRGGQTFYEQYF | TGTGCCAGCAGCCCTCGAGGGGGACAGACCTTCTACGAGCAGTACTTC
TRBJ2-5 | TRBV9 | . | . | CASTPDSGETQYF | TGTGCCAGCACCCCTGACAGTGGAGAGACCCAGTACTTC
TRBJ2-5 | TRBV5-5 | . | . | CASSFAPSTEGLETQYF | TGTGCCAGCAGCTTCGCCCCTTCTACAGAGGGTCTGGAGACCCAGTACTTC
TRBJ2-7 | TRBV5-1 | TRBD1 | . | CASSLGTGGLYEQYF | TGCGCCAGCAGCTTGGGGACAGGGGGGCTCTACGAGCAGTACTTC
TRBJ2-2 | TRBV13 | TRBD2 | . | CASSRGAGGGTGELFF | TGTGCCAGCAGCCGCGGGGCGGGAGGTGGGACCGGGGAGCTGTTTTTT
TRBJ1-2 | TRBV4-1 | . | . | CASSLWVRENYGYTF | TGCGCCAGCAGCCTGTGGGTACGGGAGAACTATGGCTACACCTTC
TRBJ2-2 | TRBV25-1 | TRBD2 | . | CASSEWGLAGGGAGELFF | TGTGCCAGCAGTGAATGGGGACTAGCGGGGGGTGGCGCCGGGGAGCTGTTTTTT
TRBJ2-7 | TRBV19 | TRBD1 | . | CASSIDHRGSYEQYF | TGTGCCAGTAGTATAGATCACAGGGGGTCCTACGAGCAGTACTTC
TRBJ2-6 | TRBV5-4 | . | . | CASSLKGYYGANVLTF | TGTGCCAGCAGCTTGAAGGGGTACTACGGGGCCAACGTCCTGACTTTC
TRBJ2-3 | TRBV5-4 | . | . | CASSLAQGTDTQYF | TGTGCCAGCAGCTTGGCCCAGGGCACAGATACGCAGTATTTT
TRBJ2-5 | TRBV3-1/TRBV3-2 | TRBD2 | . | CASSQWSGGARETQYF | TGTGCCAGCAGCCAGTGGAGCGGGGGGGCTCGTGAGACCCAGTACTTC
TRBJ2-3 | TRBV3-1/TRBV3-2 | TRBD2 | . | CASSPVGTSGETDTQYF | TGTGCCAGCAGCCCTGTCGGGACTAGCGGGGAAACAGATACGCAGTATTTT
TRBJ2-5 | TRBV7-7 | . | . | CASSLGLEGETQYF | TGTGCCAGCAGCTTAGGACTAGAGGGAGAGACCCAGTACTTC
TRBJ2-7 | TRBV7-9 | TRBD1 | few | CASSFRGQGSYEQYF | TGTGCCAGCAGCTTTAGAGGACAGGGATCCTACGAGCAGTACTTC
TRBJ2-3 | TRBV5-4 | . | . | CASSAVGADTQYF | TGTGCCAGCAGCGCCGTGGGCGCAGATACGCAGTATTTT
TRBJ2-3 | TRBV6-5 | TRBD2 | . | CASGLWSGGEDTQYF | TGTGCCAGCGGCCTGTGGAGCGGGGGAGAAGATACGCAGTATTTT
TRBJ2-7 | TRBV5-6 | TRBD1 | . | CASSLDRGLYEQYF | TGTGCCAGCAGCTTGGACAGGGGGCTCTACGAGCAGTACTTC
TRBJ1-1 | TRBV29-1 | . | . | CSVVLRTERTEAFF | TGCAGCGTTGTGCTTCGGACAGAAAGAACTGAAGCTTTCTTT
TRBJ2-1 | TRBV15 | . | . | CATSRTGTPYNEQFF | TGTGCCACCAGCAGGACCGGGACACCTTACAATGAGCAGTTCTTC
TRBJ2-7 | TRBV5-5 | . | few | CASSLESSSYEQYF | TGTGCCAGCAGCTTGGAATCGTCTTCCTACGAGCAGTACTTC
TRBJ1-5 | TRBV28 | . | . | CASSLLTARPQHF | TGTGCCAGCAGTCTTTTGACTGCCCGGCCCCAGCATTTT